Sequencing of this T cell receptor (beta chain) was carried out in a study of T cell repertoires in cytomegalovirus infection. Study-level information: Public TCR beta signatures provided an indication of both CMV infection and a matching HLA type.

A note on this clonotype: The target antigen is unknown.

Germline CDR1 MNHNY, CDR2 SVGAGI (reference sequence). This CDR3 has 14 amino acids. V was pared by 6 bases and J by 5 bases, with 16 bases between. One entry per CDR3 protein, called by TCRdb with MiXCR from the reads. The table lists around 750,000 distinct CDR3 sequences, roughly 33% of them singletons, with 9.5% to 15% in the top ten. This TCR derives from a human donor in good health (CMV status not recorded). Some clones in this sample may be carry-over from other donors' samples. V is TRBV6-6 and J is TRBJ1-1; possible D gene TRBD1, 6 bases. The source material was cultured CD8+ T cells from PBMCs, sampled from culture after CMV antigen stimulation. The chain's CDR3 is CASSQWGARTEAFF. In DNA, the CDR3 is TGTGCCAGCAGCCAGTGGGGGGCACGTACTGAAGCTTTCTTT.